This T cell receptor beta chain derives from a study of blood T cell repertoires in COVID-19. V trimming: 4 bases; J trimming: 3 bases; junction bases outside the gene matches: 6. CDR3 size: 15 residues. Germline V gives CDR1 MNHEY, CDR2 SVGEGT. TCRdb keeps only in-frame clones here, not all; method: immunoSEQ multiplex PCR. Of some 170,000 clones detected, roughly 77% appear once; the ten largest clones hold approximately 10%. The J gene is TRBJ2-3, the V gene TRBV6-2 or TRBV6-3; 8 bases match TRBD2. This clonotype originated in a human donor in a cohort sampled during active COVID-19. Sequencing input: peripheral blood. The CDR3 DNA is TGTGCCAGCAGTTCCCTTTCTAGCGGGACAGATACGCAGTATTTT. Amino acid sequence: CASSSLSSGTDTQYF.